Following are 20 T cell receptor beta chains from one sample sequenced in a study of monozygotic twins with inflammatory bowel disease. TCRdb reprocessed the 5' RACE reads and stores each CDR3 protein as one record, lacking DNA. Its listing shows around 99,000 distinct CDR3 sequences. What was sequenced was blood. The receptors here all came from a human donor with ulcerative colitis or Crohn's disease, or a healthy co-twin of an affected twin (not recorded which).

V usage is TRBV11-1 and J usage is TRBJ2-7. This CDR3 contains 15 residues. Germline CDR1 SGHAT, CDR2 FQDESV (reference sequence). This chain's CDR3 is CASSLKVSPSYEQYF.

This chain connects TRBV11-1 to TRBJ2-5. There are 18 residues in the CDR3. Germline V CDR1 and CDR2: SGHAT, FQDESV (reference sequence). CDR3 in amino acids: CASSLNTGRTYRQETQYF.

The rearrangement joins TRBV7-2 to TRBJ1-2. Germline values: CDR1 SGHTA, CDR2 FQGNSA. There are 14 residues in the CDR3. The CDR3 sequence: CASSLGRSDYGYTF.

The chain carries TRBV27 and TRBJ2-5; there is no DNA to check the TCRdb D call of TRBD2. This CDR3 spans 14 amino acids. Looked up from germline, CDR1 is MNHEY and CDR2 is SMNVEV (reference sequence). CDR3: CASSVGLAGETQYF.

The chain joins TRBV7-2 to TRBJ1-2; lacking DNA, the TRBD1 call made by TCRdb goes unchecked. In germline, CDR1 is SGHTA, CDR2 FQGNSA. There are 16 residues in the CDR3. The CDR3 protein is CASSQQRGQGNNGYTF.

In terms of frequency, this clonotype is medium-sized (0.01 to 0.1%). The V gene is TRBV5-1, the J gene TRBJ2-3; the D gene TCRdb calls, TRBD1, cannot be checked with no DNA. Germline CDR1 SGHRS, CDR2 YFSETQ. The CDR3 loop spans 15 amino acids. The CDR3 protein is CASSPLPDPTDTQYF.

The chain carries TRBV28 and TRBJ2-1; TCRdb proposes TRBD2, but this gene call is untestable without DNA. The CDR3 has 16 residues. Germline V gives CDR1 MDHEN, CDR2 SYDVKM. CDR3 region: CAIAKTSGRNWNEQFF.

The chain joins TRBV20-1 to TRBJ2-3; there is no DNA to check the TCRdb D call of TRBD1. Germline CDR1 and CDR2: DFQATT and SNEGSKA (reference sequence). This CDR3 has 14 residues. CDR3 protein: CSARGPRAANTQYF.

The chain is built from TRBV6-2 or TRBV6-3 and TRBJ2-7; checking the TCRdb D call of TRBD1 is not possible without DNA. The V gene's germline CDR1 is MNHEY and CDR2 SVGEGT. The CDR3 spans 16 residues. CDR3 region: CASRPVPRQGSYEQYF.

This chain connects TRBV5-1 to TRBJ2-1; the TRBD1 assignment by TCRdb is unverifiable without DNA. Per germline, CDR1 SGHRS and CDR2 YFSETQ. CDR3 length: 14 residues. The CDR3 region is CASSLPWGENEQFF.

V and J are TRBV6-1 and TRBJ1-3; as DNA is missing, the TRBD1 call by TCRdb cannot be tested. The V gene's germline CDR1 is MNHNS and CDR2 SASEGT. This CDR3 is 16 amino acids long. Here the CDR3 reads CASSTAGVSSGNTIYF.

The V and J genes are TRBV20-1 and TRBJ1-5; TCRdb indicates TRBD1, and absent DNA this call remains unverified. This CDR3 is built from 17 residues. Looked up from germline, CDR1 is DFQATT and CDR2 is SNEGSKA (reference sequence). CDR3 in amino acids: CSARQNLLTGDELAQHF.

The J gene is TRBJ2-3, the V gene TRBV20-1; TCRdb's D gene call, TRBD1, goes unchecked for lack of DNA. Looked up from germline, CDR1 is DFQATT and CDR2 is SNEGSKA (reference sequence). The CDR3 is 15 amino acids. This CDR3 is CSARDGDHSTDTQYF.

This sequence joins TRBV7-8 and TRBJ2-4; TCRdb designates TRBD2, a call that cannot be tested without DNA. The CDR3 runs to 19 residues. Per germline, CDR1 SGHVS and CDR2 FQNEAQ. Here the CDR3 reads CASSYLPGVAGGLGGTQYF.

The chain uses TRBV28 and TRBJ1-6. In germline, CDR1 is MDHEN, CDR2 SYDVKM. This CDR3 has 16 residues. CDR3 residues: CASSLSGYSYNSPLHF.

The V and J genes are TRBV18 and TRBJ2-5. CDR1 is KGHSH, CDR2 LQKENI, per germline. The CDR3 runs 15 residues. The chain's CDR3 is CASSPSLGNQETQYF.

The CDR3 protein is CASSLNQGLYEQYF. J is TRBJ2-7 and V is TRBV5-1. CDR1 SGHRS and CDR2 YFSETQ come from the germline V gene. The CDR3 runs to 14 residues.

The CDR3 here is CSARPQGRLDNEQFF. This sequence joins TRBV20-1 and TRBJ2-1; as DNA is missing, the TRBD1 call by TCRdb cannot be tested. This CDR3 contains 15 residues. From germline, CDR1 is DFQATT and CDR2 SNEGSKA (reference sequence).

The V and J genes are TRBV5-1 and TRBJ2-3; checking the TCRdb D call of TRBD2 is not possible without DNA. This CDR3 region has 18 residues. The germline CDR1 and CDR2 sequences are SGHRS and YFSETQ. The CDR3 sequence is CASSLAKSSGASTDTQYF.

The chain couples TRBV7-2 to TRBJ2-7; TCRdb proposes TRBD2, but this gene call is untestable without DNA. This CDR3 is built from 15 residues. The germline gives CDR1 SGHTA, CDR2 FQGNSA. The CDR3 region is CASSPRASGSYEQYF.